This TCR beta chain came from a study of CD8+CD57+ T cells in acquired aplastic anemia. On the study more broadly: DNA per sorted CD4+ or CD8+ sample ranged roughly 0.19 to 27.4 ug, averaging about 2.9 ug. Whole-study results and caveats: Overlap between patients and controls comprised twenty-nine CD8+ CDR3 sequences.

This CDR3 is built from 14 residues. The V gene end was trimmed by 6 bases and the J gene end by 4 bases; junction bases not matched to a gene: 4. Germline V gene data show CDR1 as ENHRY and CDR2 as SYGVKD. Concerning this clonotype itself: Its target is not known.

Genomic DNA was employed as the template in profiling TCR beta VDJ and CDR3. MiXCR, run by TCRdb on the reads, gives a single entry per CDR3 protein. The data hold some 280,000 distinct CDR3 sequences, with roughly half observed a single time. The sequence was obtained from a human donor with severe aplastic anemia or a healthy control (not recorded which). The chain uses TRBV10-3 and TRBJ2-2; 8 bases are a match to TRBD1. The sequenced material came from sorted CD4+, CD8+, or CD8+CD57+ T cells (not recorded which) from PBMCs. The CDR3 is CAISPGQVTGELFF. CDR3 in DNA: TGTGCCATCAGCCCGGGACAGGTCACCGGGGAGCTGTTTTTT.